A single sample gave rise to the 6 T cell receptor beta chains below, sequenced in a study of cytomegalovirus exposure and HLA in healthy donors. Profiled with immunoSEQ multiplex PCR; TCRdb holds only in-frame clones, not every one. The table has 86,000 or so clones, 95% to 97% seen once; the top ten hold 1.6%. The sample consisted of PBMCs. The receptors were sampled from a man younger than 30 in good health and CMV-seropositive.

CDR3 nucleotides: TGTGCCAGCAGGAGTATACAGGGTACCGTGGGTGAAAAACTGTTTTTT. This gives the protein CASRSIQGTVGEKLFF. The chain combines TRBV6-6 with TRBJ1-4; D may be TRBD1 (6 bases). Germline CDR1 and CDR2: MNHNY and SVGAGI (reference sequence). Trimming cost V 6 bases and J 7 bases, with 21 bases left between them. The CDR3 spans 16 residues.

The genes are TRBV10-3 and TRBJ2-7; the match to TRBD2 covers 11 bases. Germline V gives CDR1 ENHRY, CDR2 SYGVKD. V was clipped by 5 bases and J by 2 bases; unmatched bases: 5. CDR3 length equals 15 residues. The CDR3 DNA reads as TGTGCCATCAGTCCGATGACTAGCGGGACCTACGAGCAGTACTTC. Protein product: CAISPMTSGTYEQYF.

The rearrangement links TRBV12-5 to TRBJ2-2; TRBD1 matches 8 bases. The V gene end was trimmed by 4 bases and the J gene end by 7 bases; junction bases not matched to a gene: 5. The length of the CDR3 is 14 residues. Germline CDR1 and CDR2: LGHNT and FRNRAP. The CDR3 loop is CASGSAGGIGELFF. The DNA for the CDR3 is TGTGCTAGTGGTTCGGCAGGGGGCATCGGGGAGCTGTTTTTT.

Here the CDR3 DNA reads TGTGCCAGTTTTCTAGCGGGAGGGGAAGATACGCAGTATTTT. Translating gives CASFLAGGEDTQYF. The gene calls are TRBV9 and TRBJ2-3; 12 bases agree with TRBD2. The CDR3 has 14 residues. Germline-derived CDR1 and CDR2 are SGDLS and YYNGEE. V trimming: 8 bases; J trimming: 5 bases; junction bases outside the gene matches: 6.

The J gene is TRBJ1-1, the V gene TRBV9, with D perhaps TRBD1 (5 bases). With 5 bases removed from V and 1 base from J, the gap between germline ends came to 12 bases. This CDR3 comprises 14 residues. Germline values: CDR1 SGDLS, CDR2 YYNGEE. DNA for the CDR3: TGTGCCAGCAGTCTACATACAGGGAACACTGAAGCTTTCTTT. It codes for CASSLHTGNTEAFF.

This chain links TRBV11-2 with TRBJ2-1; D possibly corresponds to TRBD1 (5 bases). CDR3 length equals 13 residues. Trimming took 4 bases from V and 6 from J, leaving 10 bases between them. CDR1 is SGHAT and CDR2 is FQNNGV in the germline V gene. CDR3 coding DNA: TGTGCCAGCAGCTCCATCAGGGTCAATGAGCAGTTCTTC. Translation gives CASSSIRVNEQFF.